These T cell receptor beta chains were read from a single sample in a study of T-cell memory formation after mild COVID-19. TCRdb passed the 5' RACE reads through MiXCR, listing each CDR3 protein once. The repertoire holds a few hundred thousand distinct CDR3 sequences, with roughly 15% as singletons. The specimen sequenced was PBMCs or a T cell subset sorted from them (not recorded which). The receptors stem from a man younger than 35 who had mild COVID-19 (a few samples of this study predate the infection). Cell type and time point are not known. The CDR3 runs from the conserved cysteine through the conserved F or W. A D gene is named only where the DNA matches it firmly. Not every row has a clone size; where given, it reads once, few, many or a size class.

length: 16
J: TRBJ2-3
V: TRBV9
size: NA
D: TRBD2
CDR3: CASKPGGGGPTDTQYF
DNA: TGTGCCAGCAAGCCCGGCGGGGGGGGGCCCACAGATACGCAGTATTTT

length: 16
J: TRBJ1-3
V: TRBV10-3
size: few
D: NA
CDR3: CAISESVAFSGNTIYF
DNA: TGTGCCATCAGTGAGTCGGTTGCATTCTCTGGAAACACCATATATTTT

length: 13
J: TRBJ1-2
V: TRBV18
size: NA
D: TRBD1
CDR3: CASSKDRDYGYTF
DNA: TGTGCCAGCTCAAAGGACAGGGACTATGGCTACACCTTC

length: 15
J: TRBJ2-1
V: TRBV9
size: few
D: NA
CDR3: CASSPDVSSYNEQFF
DNA: TGTGCCAGCAGCCCCGACGTAAGCTCCTACAATGAGCAGTTCTTC

length: 14
J: TRBJ2-5
V: TRBV5-1
size: once
D: TRBD2
CDR3: CASSLGSGEETQYF
DNA: TGCGCCAGCAGCTTGGGTAGCGGGGAAGAGACCCAGTACTTC

length: 13
J: TRBJ2-1
V: TRBV20-1
size: NA
D: NA
CDR3: CSAAWLLNNEQFF
DNA: TGCAGTGCTGCGTGGCTCCTCAACAATGAGCAGTTCTTC

length: 13
J: TRBJ2-1
V: TRBV20-1
size: NA
D: NA
CDR3: CSARDNYPPGCYF
DNA: TGCAGTGCTAGAGATAATTACCCCCCCGGGTGTTACTTC

length: 15
J: TRBJ2-7
V: TRBV7-9
size: NA
D: NA
CDR3: CASSLYPESSYEQYF
DNA: TGTGCCAGCAGCTTATATCCAGAGAGCTCCTACGAGCAGTACTTC

length: 11
J: TRBJ2-3
V: TRBV25-1
size: few
D: NA
CDR3: CASSEYDTQYF
DNA: TGTGCCAGCAGTGAATACGATACGCAGTATTTT

length: 14
J: TRBJ1-2
V: TRBV4-1
size: few
D: NA
CDR3: CASSQDARNYGYTF
DNA: TGCGCCAGCAGCCAAGACGCTAGAAACTATGGCTACACCTTC

length: 12
J: TRBJ1-2
V: TRBV12-3/TRBV12-4
size: NA
D: NA
CDR3: CASSSLGEGYTF
DNA: TGTGCCAGCAGTTCGCTGGGCGAGGGCTACACCTTC

length: 16
J: TRBJ2-1
V: TRBV20-1
size: NA
D: TRBD2
CDR3: CSARDRTSGDYNEQFF
DNA: TGCAGTGCTAGAGATCGCACTAGCGGGGATTACAATGAGCAGTTCTTC

length: 14
J: TRBJ2-3
V: TRBV20-1
size: NA
D: NA
CDR3: CSARSEVRTDTQYF
DNA: TGCAGTGCGCGCTCTGAAGTTCGCACAGATACGCAGTATTTT

length: 16
J: TRBJ2-1
V: TRBV6-1
size: few
D: TRBD2
CDR3: CASRMIGGGSYNEQFF
DNA: TGTGCCAGCAGGATGATTGGGGGGGGCTCCTACAATGAGCAGTTCTTC

length: 13
J: TRBJ2-5
V: TRBV2
size: NA
D: NA
CDR3: CASSYSGEETQYF
DNA: TGTGCCAGCAGTTATTCAGGAGAGGAGACCCAGTACTTC

length: 14
J: TRBJ2-1
V: TRBV7-9
size: few
D: NA
CDR3: CASSLVLTNHEQFF
DNA: TGTGCCAGCAGCTTAGTATTAACAAATCATGAGCAGTTCTTC

length: 14
J: TRBJ1-4
V: TRBV7-2
size: NA
D: TRBD1
CDR3: CASSQDRAREKLFF
DNA: TGTGCCAGCAGCCAGGACAGGGCGCGTGAAAAACTGTTTTTT

length: 15
J: TRBJ1-3
V: TRBV27
size: NA
D: NA
CDR3: CASSPARPSGNTIYF
DNA: TGTGCCAGCAGTCCCGCCAGGCCCTCTGGAAACACCATATATTTT

length: 13
J: TRBJ2-5
V: TRBV6-1
size: few
D: TRBD2
CDR3: CASRGLAQETQYF
DNA: TGTGCCAGCCGGGGACTAGCCCAAGAGACCCAGTACTTC

length: 13
J: TRBJ1-3
V: TRBV20-1
size: few
D: NA
CDR3: CSARTSSGNTIYF
DNA: TGCAGTGCTCGGACAAGCTCTGGAAACACCATATATTTT

length: 14
J: TRBJ1-2
V: TRBV12-3/TRBV12-4
size: NA
D: NA
CDR3: CASSFGGIGNGYTF
DNA: TGTGCCAGCAGTTTTGGAGGGATTGGAAATGGCTACACCTTC

length: 15
J: TRBJ1-1
V: TRBV9
size: many
D: TRBD1
CDR3: CASSPPGQGNTEAFF
DNA: TGTGCCAGCAGCCCTCCGGGACAGGGGAACACTGAAGCTTTCTTT

length: 15
J: TRBJ2-1
V: TRBV5-8
size: few
D: NA
CDR3: CASSFGRSSYNEQFF
DNA: TGTGCCAGCAGCTTCGGGCGGAGCTCCTACAATGAGCAGTTCTTC

length: 15
J: TRBJ1-5
V: TRBV5-1
size: few
D: NA
CDR3: CASSLLGAKNQPQHF
DNA: TGCGCCAGCAGCTTGTTGGGAGCGAAGAATCAGCCCCAGCATTTT

length: 15
J: TRBJ2-1
V: TRBV28
size: few
D: NA
CDR3: CASSPPSTDYNEQFF
DNA: TGTGCCAGCAGTCCACCGTCGACCGATTACAATGAGCAGTTCTTC

length: 17
J: TRBJ2-7
V: TRBV7-6
size: many
D: NA
CDR3: CASSPAQGTKSSYEQYF
DNA: TGTGCCAGCAGCCCTGCACAGGGCACCAAAAGCTCCTACGAGCAGTACTTC

length: 13
J: TRBJ2-1
V: TRBV19
size: few
D: NA
CDR3: CASSIDTFYEQFF
DNA: TGTGCCAGTAGTATAGACACGTTCTATGAGCAGTTCTTC

length: 14
J: TRBJ1-1
V: TRBV10-3
size: NA
D: NA
CDR3: CAIRGGSGDSPSFF
DNA: TGTGCCATCAGGGGGGGTTCGGGAGACAGCCCATCTTTCTTT

length: 15
J: TRBJ2-5
V: TRBV5-1
size: few
D: TRBD1
CDR3: CASSHGTGIEETQYF
DNA: TGCGCCAGCAGCCACGGGACAGGGATCGAGGAGACCCAGTACTTC

length: 13
J: TRBJ1-1
V: TRBV7-9
size: NA
D: NA
CDR3: CASSLGQNAEAFF
DNA: TGTGCCAGCAGCTTAGGCCAGAACGCTGAAGCTTTCTTT

length: 13
J: TRBJ1-2
V: TRBV10-3
size: few
D: TRBD1
CDR3: CATQTGEDYGYTF
DNA: TGTGCCACCCAAACAGGGGAAGACTATGGCTACACCTTC

length: 14
J: TRBJ2-2
V: TRBV12-3/TRBV12-4
size: few
D: NA
CDR3: CASIGTWDTGELFF
DNA: TGTGCCAGCATCGGGACATGGGACACCGGGGAGCTGTTTTTT

length: 15
J: TRBJ1-2
V: TRBV6-2/TRBV6-3
size: once
D: TRBD1
CDR3: CASRDYRGSSYGYTF
DNA: TGTGCCAGCAGGGATTACAGGGGCTCAAGCTATGGCTACACCTTC

length: 12
J: TRBJ2-5
V: TRBV7-9
size: NA
D: NA
CDR3: CASNRFTETQYF
DNA: TGTGCCAGCAACCGCTTCACGGAGACCCAGTACTTC

length: 14
J: TRBJ2-5
V: TRBV5-1
size: few
D: TRBD1
CDR3: CASSARTGEETQYF
DNA: TGCGCCAGCAGCGCCAGGACAGGGGAAGAGACCCAGTACTTC

length: 14
J: TRBJ2-7
V: TRBV4-2
size: many
D: NA
CDR3: CASSPGEGAYEQYF
DNA: TGTGCCAGCAGCCCCGGGGAGGGGGCCTACGAGCAGTACTTC

length: 14
J: TRBJ2-7
V: TRBV10-3
size: NA
D: NA
CDR3: CAISEPGGAYEQYF
DNA: TGTGCCATCAGTGAGCCCGGCGGAGCCTACGAGCAGTACTTC

length: 13
J: TRBJ1-1
V: TRBV20-1
size: NA
D: NA
CDR3: CSAYVGRGTEAFF
DNA: TGCAGTGCTTACGTCGGGCGGGGCACTGAAGCTTTCTTT

length: 17
J: TRBJ2-3
V: TRBV4-1
size: NA
D: TRBD1
CDR3: CASSQDRTGDVADTQYF
DNA: TGCGCCAGCAGCCAAGACCGGACAGGGGATGTCGCAGATACGCAGTATTTT

length: 16
J: TRBJ2-2
V: TRBV7-7
size: NA
D: NA
CDR3: CASSLEAGWDTGELFF
DNA: TGTGCCAGCAGCTTAGAGGCGGGTTGGGACACCGGGGAGCTGTTTTTT

length: 14
J: TRBJ2-5
V: TRBV7-8
size: few
D: NA
CDR3: CASRLRRGEETQYF
DNA: TGTGCCAGCAGGTTGCGCCGCGGGGAAGAGACCCAGTACTTC

length: 11
J: TRBJ2-1
V: TRBV29-1
size: few
D: NA
CDR3: CSVGQYNEQFF
DNA: TGCAGCGTTGGACAGTACAATGAGCAGTTCTTC

length: 15
J: TRBJ2-1
V: TRBV24-1
size: few
D: NA
CDR3: CATSDGKIQGNEQFF
DNA: TGTGCCACCAGTGATGGGAAGATCCAAGGTAATGAGCAGTTCTTC

length: 15
J: TRBJ2-7
V: TRBV6-2/TRBV6-3
size: few
D: NA
CDR3: CASSPLPRPYYEQYF
DNA: TGTGCCAGCAGCCCATTGCCCCGACCATACTACGAGCAGTACTTC

length: 13
J: TRBJ2-7
V: TRBV15
size: NA
D: NA
CDR3: CATSRDTTGEQYF
DNA: TGTGCCACCAGCAGAGATACGACGGGCGAGCAGTACTTC

length: 18
J: TRBJ2-7
V: TRBV7-2
size: many
D: TRBD2
CDR3: CASSLTPGLAGVPGQQYF
DNA: TGTGCCAGCAGCTTAACGCCTGGACTAGCGGGCGTCCCAGGGCAGCAGTACTTC